These 12 T cell receptor beta chains were sequenced from one sample in a study of blood T cell repertoires in COVID-19. Measured with immunoSEQ multiplex PCR; TCRdb has only the in-frame clones, and not every one. This sample has hundreds of thousands of clones, with 85% to 90% found just once. The sequencing sample was made of PBMCs or T cells enriched from blood (not recorded which). These receptors all stem from a woman in her late teens or twenties who had recovered from COVID-19.

The V gene is TRBV28, the J gene TRBJ1-4, with a possible D match to TRBD1 (5 bases). The germline V gene has CDR1 MDHEN and CDR2 SYDVKM. Trimming took 5 bases from V and 7 from J, leaving 8 bases between them. The CDR3 spans 12 residues. In nucleotides, the CDR3 is TGTGCCAGCAGTATAAGGGGTGAAAAACTGTTTTTT. Translated: CASSIRGEKLFF. The full variable domain, completed using reference TRBV28 and TRBJ1-4, is DVKVTQSSRYLVKRTGEKVFLECVQDMDHENMFWYRQDPGLGLRLIYFSYDVKMKEKGDIPEGYSVSREKKERFSLILESASTNQTSMYLCASSIRGEKLFFGSGTQLSVL.

This clone has only one observation. The gene calls are TRBV28 and TRBJ1-5; TRBD1 aligns across 7 bases. Trimming cost V 9 bases and J 2 bases; bases outside gene matches: 4. Germline V gene lookup returns CDR1 MDHEN and CDR2 SYDVKM. The CDR3 is 13 residues long. CDR3 protein: CASYTGGNQPQHF. The DNA for the CDR3 is TGTGCCAGTTATACAGGGGGCAATCAGCCCCAGCATTTT.

Concerning this clone: Other nucleotide sequences from this sample produce the same CDR3. The V call is TRBV28, the J call TRBJ1-2, with D unresolved. The V gene's germline CDR1 is MDHEN and CDR2 SYDVKM. The CDR3 has 11 amino acids. The V end lost 4 bases, the J end lost 5 bases, and 5 bases lay between the germline ends. The CDR3 loop is CASSSGYGYTF. As DNA, the CDR3 is TGTGCCAGCAGTTCCGGGTATGGCTACACCTTC.

This chain links TRBV12-3 or TRBV12-4 with TRBJ2-1; 7 bases map to TRBD2. The CDR3 has 13 amino acids. Losses at the gene ends were 8 bases for V and 4 bases for J; bases not matched to a gene: 5. The CDR3 DNA reads as TGTGCCAGCGGGGGGACTACTTACAATGAGCAGTTCTTC. It encodes CASGGTTYNEQFF.

The rearrangement uses TRBV11-2 and TRBJ2-7, with a weak D call TRBD1 (6 bases). CDR1 and CDR2 (germline): SGHAT, FQNNGV. Trimming removed 5 bases from V and 2 bases from J, with 13 bases in between. The length of the CDR3 is 14 residues. This CDR3 reads CASSPPGGTYEQYF. In nucleotides, the CDR3 is TGTGCCAGCAGCCCCCCTGGGGGCACCTACGAGCAGTACTTC.

CDR3 nucleotide sequence: TGTGCCATCATCAGGGACAGGGGCCAGACCCAGTACTTC. Translating it yields CAIIRDRGQTQYF. The chain couples TRBV10-3 to TRBJ2-5, with 10 bases lining up with TRBD1. V lost 7 bases to trimming and J lost 6 bases; unmatched junction nucleotides: 5. This CDR3 has 13 residues. CDR1 is ENHRY and CDR2 is SYGVKD in the germline V gene.

This clone has a handful of counts. V and J are TRBV15 and TRBJ1-4, with 7 bases identical to TRBD1. V was pared by 6 bases and J by 3 bases, with 7 bases of the junction left unmatched. Germline CDR1 reads LNHNV; CDR2 reads YYDKDF (reference sequence). The CDR3 spans 15 residues. The DNA of the CDR3 is TGTGCCACCAGTAATAATGGACAGGCTAATGAAAAACTGTTTTTT. Translating it yields CATSNNGQANEKLFF.

The V and J genes are TRBV27 and TRBJ2-3; D not resolved. Germline V gives CDR1 MNHEY, CDR2 SMNVEV (reference sequence). The germline V and J ends were trimmed by 6 bases and 4 bases, with 8 bases remaining between them. CDR3 length: 12 amino acids. The CDR3 coding sequence is TGTGCCAGCAGCCCTAGTTCAGATACGCAGTATTTT. This sequence encodes CASSPSSDTQYF.

The V and J genes are TRBV9 and TRBJ1-1; D remains ambiguous. CDR1 and CDR2 from the germline V gene are SGDLS and YYNGEE. This CDR3 region has 14 residues. With 0 bases removed from V and 5 bases from J, the gap between germline ends came to 11 bases. This chain's CDR3 is CASSVGSGNTEAFF. DNA of the CDR3: TGTGCCAGCAGCGTAGGAAGCGGGAATACTGAAGCTTTCTTT.

V is TRBV18 and J is TRBJ1-1; 8 positions match TRBD1. This CDR3 is 15 amino acids long. CDR1 and CDR2 (germline): KGHSH, LQKENI. Trimming at V came to 2 bases and at J to 4 bases, leaving 6 bases not matched to a gene. CDR3 bases: TGTGCCAGCTCACCAGATGGACAGGGAGTCACTGAAGCTTTCTTT. Its protein product is CASSPDGQGVTEAFF.

This CDR3 reads CASSLGRLTGGSVNYGYTF. Here the CDR3 DNA reads TGTGCCAGCAGCTTGGGTAGGTTAACAGGGGGCAGTGTCAACTATGGCTACACCTTC. The gene calls are TRBV7-3 and TRBJ1-2; the match to TRBD1 covers 9 bases. With V trimmed by 3 bases and J by 2 bases, 16 bases remained unmatched. CDR1 is SGHTA, CDR2 FQGTGA, per germline. This CDR3 has 19 residues. Filled out from reference TRBV7-3 and TRBJ1-2, the complete variable domain reads GAGVSQTPSNKVTEKGKYVELRCDPISGHTALYWYRQSLGQGPEFLIYFQGTGAADDSGLPNDRFFAVRPEGSVSTLKIQRTERGDSAVYLCASSLGRLTGGSVNYGYTFGSGTRLTVV.

CDR3 sequence reads: CATSRARGRDTQYF. CDR3 DNA sequence: TGTGCCACCAGCAGAGCCAGGGGGCGCGATACGCAGTATTTT. The chain combines TRBV15 with TRBJ2-3; 8 bases map to TRBD1. Germline V gene lookup returns CDR1 LNHNV and CDR2 YYDKDF (reference sequence). The length of the CDR3 is 14 residues. Trimming at V came to 1 base and at J to 6 bases, leaving 3 bases not matched to a gene.